This T cell receptor beta chain was captured by sequencing in a study of T-cell reconstitution after alpha-beta-depleted transplantation in children. Study-level points and caveats: By about two months after transplant, alpha-beta T cells reportedly arose from several hundred graft clones that had expanded. A year had passed since transplant, and T-cell counts and diversity by then came mostly from newly produced T cells. In some patients, recipient T cells and intrathymic progenitors surviving conditioning explained high day-60 diversity.

This clonotype was observed a few times. Its antigen is unidentified. Unique molecular identifiers were built into the TCRbeta library. From the PCR reads, TCRdb called clonotypes with MiXCR, one entry per CDR3 protein. The profile covers a few hundred thousand distinct CDR3 sequences, with around 13% appearing a single time and approximately 2.1% taken by the ten largest. This sequence was found in a male patient between 5 and 17 years old who had a stem cell transplant for acute myeloid leukemia, so the T cells may come from the graft donor. The material was PBMCs, mostly from graft donor cells, obtained 360 days after TCRalphabeta/CD19-depleted stem cell transplant.

The CDR3 loop reads CSPLERERNNEQFF. As DNA, the CDR3 is TGCAGTCCACTGGAGCGGGAGCGAAATAATGAGCAGTTCTTC. The gene calls are TRBV20-1 and TRBJ2-1; 8 bases are a match to TRBD2. CDR1 and CDR2 from the germline V gene are DFQATT and SNEGSKA (reference sequence). This CDR3 spans 14 amino acids. Trimming removed 8 bases from V and 7 bases from J; junction bases left unmatched: 13.